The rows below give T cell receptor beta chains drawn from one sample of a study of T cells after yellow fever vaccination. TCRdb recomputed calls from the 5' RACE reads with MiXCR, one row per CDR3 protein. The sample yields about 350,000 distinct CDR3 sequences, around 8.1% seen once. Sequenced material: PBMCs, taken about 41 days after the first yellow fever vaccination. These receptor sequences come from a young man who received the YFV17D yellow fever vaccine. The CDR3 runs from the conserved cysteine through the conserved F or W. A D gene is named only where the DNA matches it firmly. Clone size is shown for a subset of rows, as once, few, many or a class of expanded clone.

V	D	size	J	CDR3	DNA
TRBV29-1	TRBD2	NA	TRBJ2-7	CSVRLAGPSYEQYF	TGCAGCGTTAGACTAGCGGGCCCCTCCTACGAGCAGTACTTC
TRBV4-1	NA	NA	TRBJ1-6	CASSQGLARGYNSPLHF	TGCGCCAGCAGCCAAGGTCTGGCCAGGGGTTATAATTCACCCCTCCACTTT
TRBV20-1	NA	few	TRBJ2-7	CSARGNGVYEQYF	TGCAGTGCTAGAGGGAATGGAGTCTACGAGCAGTACTTC
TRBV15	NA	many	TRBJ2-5	CATSRGLTIEETQYF	TGTGCCACCAGCAGAGGTCTGACAATCGAAGAGACCCAGTACTTC
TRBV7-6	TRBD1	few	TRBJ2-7	CASSKWTGDHEQYF	TGTGCCAGCAGCAAATGGACAGGGGACCACGAGCAGTACTTC
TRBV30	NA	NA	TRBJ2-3	CAWSEVTDTQYF	TGTGCCTGGAGTGAAGTGACAGATACGCAGTATTTT
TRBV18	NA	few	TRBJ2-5	CASSQLGGVGYQETQYF	TGTGCCAGCTCTCAACTCGGAGGAGTTGGTTACCAAGAGACCCAGTACTTC
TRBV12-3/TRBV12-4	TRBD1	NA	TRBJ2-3	CASSRQGPITDTQYF	TGTGCCAGCAGTAGACAGGGCCCGATCACAGATACGCAGTATTTT
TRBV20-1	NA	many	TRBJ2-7	CSARDNYEQYF	TGCAGTGCTAGGGACAACTACGAGCAGTACTTC
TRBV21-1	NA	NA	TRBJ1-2	CASSKPGDGYTF	TGTGCCAGCAGCAAACCCGGGGATGGCTACACCTTC
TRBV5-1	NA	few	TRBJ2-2	CASSLGPQLDNTGELFF	TGCGCCAGCAGCCTAGGACCACAATTGGATAACACCGGGGAGCTGTTTTTT
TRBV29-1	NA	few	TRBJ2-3	CSVGESQIYQYF	TGCAGCGTTGGCGAGTCCCAGATTTATCAGTATTTT
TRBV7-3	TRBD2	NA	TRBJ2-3	CASSLTASGRTDTQYF	TGTGCCAGCAGCTTAACGGCTAGCGGGAGGACAGATACGCAGTATTTT
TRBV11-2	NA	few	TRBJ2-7	CASSHLGSEQYF	TGTGCCAGCAGCCACCTTGGCTCCGAGCAGTACTTC
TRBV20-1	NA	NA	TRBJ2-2	CSARSGGSTGELFF	TGCAGTGCTAGAAGCGGAGGAAGCACCGGGGAGCTGTTTTTT
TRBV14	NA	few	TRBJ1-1	CASSQESEGLHTEAFF	TGTGCCAGCAGCCAAGAGTCTGAGGGGCTTCACACTGAAGCTTTCTTT
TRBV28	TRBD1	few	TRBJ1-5	CATLIQGHRPQHF	TGTGCCACCCTTATACAGGGGCATCGGCCCCAGCATTTT
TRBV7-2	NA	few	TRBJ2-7	CASSSGTPGTGEQYF	TGTGCCAGCAGCTCCGGGACCCCGGGTACGGGCGAGCAGTACTTC
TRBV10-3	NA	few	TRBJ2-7	CAIGASYEQYF	TGTGCAATTGGGGCTTCCTACGAGCAGTACTTC
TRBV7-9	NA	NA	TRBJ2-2	CAIPSAGELFF	TGTGCCATACCTAGCGCCGGGGAGCTGTTTTTT
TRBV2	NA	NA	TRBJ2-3	CASSAERGGADTQYF	TGTGCCAGCAGTGCAGAAAGGGGTGGCGCAGATACGCAGTATTTT
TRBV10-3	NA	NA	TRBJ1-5	CAISPDLNQPQHF	TGTGCCATCAGTCCGGACTTAAATCAGCCCCAGCATTTT
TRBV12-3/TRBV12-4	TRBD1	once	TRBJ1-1	CAFSLAGDRGPLGTEAFF	TGTGCCTTCAGTTTAGCAGGGGACAGGGGGCCATTGGGCACTGAAGCTTTCTTT
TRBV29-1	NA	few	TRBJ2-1	CSVESYNEQFF	TGCAGCGTTGAATCCTACAATGAGCAGTTCTTC
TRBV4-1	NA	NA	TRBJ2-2	CASSQDSLTHTGELFF	TGCGCCAGCAGCCAAGATTCACTTACCCACACCGGGGAGCTGTTTTTT
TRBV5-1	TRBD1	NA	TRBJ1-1	CASSFSSGTDTLEAFF	TGCGCCAGCAGCTTTTCCTCCGGGACAGACACCCTTGAAGCTTTCTTT
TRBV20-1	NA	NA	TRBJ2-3	CSARRLRGPRNTDTQYF	TGCAGTGCTAGAAGATTACGGGGACCCCGCAACACAGATACGCAGTATTTT
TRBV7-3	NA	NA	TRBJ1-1	CASSLFGSDTEAFF	TGTGCCAGCAGCTTATTCGGGTCGGACACTGAAGCTTTCTTT
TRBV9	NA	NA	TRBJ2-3	CASSRERIDTQYF	TGTGCCAGCAGTCGGGAGCGCATAGATACGCAGTATTTT
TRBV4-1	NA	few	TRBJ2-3	CASSQDLPTKDTQYF	TGCGCCAGCAGCCAGGACTTACCCACGAAGGATACGCAGTATTTT
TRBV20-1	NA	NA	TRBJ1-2	CSARVVTETNHGYTF	TGCAGTGCTAGAGTTGTAACAGAAACTAACCATGGCTACACCTTC
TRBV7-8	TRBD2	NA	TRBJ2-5	CASSGLAGGLQETQYF	TGTGCCAGCAGCGGACTAGCGGGGGGTTTACAAGAGACCCAGTACTTC
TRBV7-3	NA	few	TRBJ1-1	CASSLTPGLAEAFF	TGTGCCAGCAGCTTAACTCCAGGATTGGCTGAAGCTTTCTTT
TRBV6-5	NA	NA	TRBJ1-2	CASSYTSPNYGYTF	TGTGCCAGCAGTTACACATCTCCTAACTATGGCTACACCTTC
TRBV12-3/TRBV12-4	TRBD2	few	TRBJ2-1	CASSEPSGGINEQFF	TGTGCCAGCAGTGAACCGAGCGGGGGCATTAATGAGCAGTTCTTC
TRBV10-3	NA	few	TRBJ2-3	CAISAQGGRRDTQYF	TGTGCCATCAGTGCTCAGGGGGGACGCAGAGATACGCAGTATTTT
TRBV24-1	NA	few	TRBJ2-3	CATEGQERDTQYF	TGTGCCACGGAGGGGCAGGAGCGGGATACGCAGTATTTT
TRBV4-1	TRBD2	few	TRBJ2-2	CASSQNVPLAGIQTNTGELFF	TGCGCCAGCAGCCAAAACGTCCCACTAGCGGGGATACAAACGAACACCGGGGAGCTGTTTTTT
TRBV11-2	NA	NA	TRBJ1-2	CASSLGPGDLHGYTF	TGTGCCAGCAGCTTAGGCCCCGGGGATTTGCATGGCTACACCTTC
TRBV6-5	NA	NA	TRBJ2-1	CASSYTRNEQFF	TGTGCCAGCAGTTACACACGCAATGAGCAGTTCTTC
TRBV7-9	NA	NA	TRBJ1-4	CASSLASNEKLFF	TGTGCCAGCAGCTTAGCCTCCAATGAAAAACTGTTTTTT
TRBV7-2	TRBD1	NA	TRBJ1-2	CASSLELTGARGYTF	TGTGCCAGCAGCTTGGAACTAACAGGGGCAAGAGGCTACACCTTC
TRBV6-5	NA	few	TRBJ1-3	CASSYSLVSGNTIYF	TGTGCCAGCAGTTACTCGTTAGTCTCTGGAAACACCATATATTTT
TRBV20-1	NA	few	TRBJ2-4	CSGLGLNIQYF	TGCAGTGGACTAGGTTTAAACATTCAGTACTTC
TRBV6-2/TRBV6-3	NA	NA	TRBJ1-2	CASSYYSNYGYTF	TGTGCCAGCAGTTATTACAGCAACTATGGCTACACCTTC
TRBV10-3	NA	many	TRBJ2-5	CAISGSGEGETQYF	TGTGCCATCAGTGGATCAGGGGAGGGGGAGACCCAGTACTTC
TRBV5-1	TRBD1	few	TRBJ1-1	CASSAGGGSTEAFF	TGCGCCAGCAGCGCAGGGGGTGGAAGCACTGAAGCTTTCTTT
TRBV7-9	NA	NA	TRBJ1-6	CASSFAQGNSPLHF	TGTGCCAGCAGCTTTGCCCAGGGTAATTCACCCCTCCACTTT